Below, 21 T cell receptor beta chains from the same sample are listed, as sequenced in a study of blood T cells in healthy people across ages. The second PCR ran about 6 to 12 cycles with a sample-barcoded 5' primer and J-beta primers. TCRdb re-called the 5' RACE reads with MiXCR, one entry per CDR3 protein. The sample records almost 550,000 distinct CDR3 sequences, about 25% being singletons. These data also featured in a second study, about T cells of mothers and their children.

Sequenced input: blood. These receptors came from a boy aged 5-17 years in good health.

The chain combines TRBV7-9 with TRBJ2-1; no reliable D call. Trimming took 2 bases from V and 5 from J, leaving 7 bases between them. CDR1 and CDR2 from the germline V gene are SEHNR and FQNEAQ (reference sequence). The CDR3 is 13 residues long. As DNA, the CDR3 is TGTGCCAGCAGCTTACAGGATAACAATGAGCAGTTCTTC. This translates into CASSLQDNNEQFF.

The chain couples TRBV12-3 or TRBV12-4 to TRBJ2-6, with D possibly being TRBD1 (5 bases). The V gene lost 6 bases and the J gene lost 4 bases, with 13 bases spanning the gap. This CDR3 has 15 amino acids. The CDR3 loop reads CASRRDSSGANVLTF. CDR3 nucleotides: TGTGCCAGCAGGCGCGACAGCTCCGGGGCCAACGTCCTGACTTTC.

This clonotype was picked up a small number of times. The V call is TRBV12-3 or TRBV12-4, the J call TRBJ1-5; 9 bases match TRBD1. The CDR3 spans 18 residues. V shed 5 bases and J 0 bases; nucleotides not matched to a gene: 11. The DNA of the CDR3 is TGTGCCAGCAGTCGGCCCCGAGGGACAGGGAATAGCAATCAGCCCCAGCATTTT. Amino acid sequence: CASSRPRGTGNSNQPQHF.

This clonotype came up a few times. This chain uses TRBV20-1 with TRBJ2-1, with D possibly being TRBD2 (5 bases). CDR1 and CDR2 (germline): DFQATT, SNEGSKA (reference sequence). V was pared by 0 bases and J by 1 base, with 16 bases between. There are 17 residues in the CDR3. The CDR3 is CSARDRNPRGSYNEQFF. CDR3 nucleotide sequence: TGCAGTGCTAGAGATCGAAATCCCCGCGGGTCCTACAATGAGCAGTTCTTC.

The CDR3 nucleotides read TGTGCCAGCAGCCAAGATGTATCCCCTAACTATGGCTACACCTTC. Its translation is CASSQDVSPNYGYTF. The V call is TRBV14, the J call TRBJ1-2; D call uncertain. The CDR3 has 15 amino acids. In germline, CDR1 is SGHDN, CDR2 FVKESK. Between the trimmed V and J ends, which lost 0 bases and 0 bases, there was a span of 8 bases. Filled out from reference TRBV14 and TRBJ1-2, the complete variable domain reads EAGVTQFPSHSVIEKGQTVTLRCDPISGHDNLYWYRRVMGKEIKFLLHFVKESKQDESGMPNNRFLAERTGGTYSTLKVQPAELEDSGVYFCASSQDVSPNYGYTFGSGTRLTVV.

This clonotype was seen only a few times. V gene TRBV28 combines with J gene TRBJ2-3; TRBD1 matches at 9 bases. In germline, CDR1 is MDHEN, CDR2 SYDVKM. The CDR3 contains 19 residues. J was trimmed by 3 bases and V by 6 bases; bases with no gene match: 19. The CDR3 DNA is TGTGCCAGCAGCCTACAGGGGGCCCGCCCTCGTCGAATAACAGATACGCAGTATTTT. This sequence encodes CASSLQGARPRRITDTQYF.

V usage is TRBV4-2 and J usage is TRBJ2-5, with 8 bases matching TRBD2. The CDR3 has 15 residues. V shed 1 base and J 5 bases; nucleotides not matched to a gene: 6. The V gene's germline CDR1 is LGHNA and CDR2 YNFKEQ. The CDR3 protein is CASSQGRGGRETQYF. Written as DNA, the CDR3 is TGTGCCAGCAGCCAAGGACGTGGCGGGAGGGAGACCCAGTACTTC.

CDR3 residues: CASSYFGTGHYEQYF. CDR3 DNA: TGTGCCAGCAGTTACTTCGGGACAGGGCACTACGAGCAGTACTTC. The chain recombines TRBV6-5 with TRBJ2-7; 9 bases map to TRBD1. The germline V gene encodes CDR1 MNHEY and CDR2 SVGAGI. Trimming at V came to 1 base and at J to 3 bases, leaving 4 bases not matched to a gene. The CDR3 is 15 amino acids.

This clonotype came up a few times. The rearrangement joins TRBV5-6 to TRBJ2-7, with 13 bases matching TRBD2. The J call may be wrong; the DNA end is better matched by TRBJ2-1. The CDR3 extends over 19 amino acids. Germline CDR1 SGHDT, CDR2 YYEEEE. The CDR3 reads CASSSLTSGGPRRGGEQFF. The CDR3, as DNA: TGTGCCAGCAGCTCGCTGACTAGCGGGGGGCCTCGCCGGGGAGGTGAGCAGTTCTTC.

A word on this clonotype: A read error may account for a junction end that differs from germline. The CDR3 protein is CASSGDNHPQHF. The CDR3 region has the DNA TGTGCCAGCTCAGGGGACAATCACCCCCAGCATTTT. The chain combines TRBV18 with TRBJ1-5, with a tentative D call TRBD1 (6 bases). The CDR3 totals 12 residues. Per the germline V gene, CDR1 is KGHSH and CDR2 is LQKENI. Filled out from reference TRBV18 and TRBJ1-5, the complete variable domain reads NAGVMQNPRHLVRRRGQEARLRCSPMKGHSHVYWYRQLPEEGLKFMVYLQKENIIDESGMPKERFSAEFPKEGPSILRIQQVVRGDSAAYFCASSGDNHPQHFGDGTRLSIL.

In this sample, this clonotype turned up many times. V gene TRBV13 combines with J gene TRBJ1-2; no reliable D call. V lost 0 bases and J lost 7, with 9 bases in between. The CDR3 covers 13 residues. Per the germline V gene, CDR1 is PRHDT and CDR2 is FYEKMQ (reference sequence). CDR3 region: CASSLGRLGGYTF. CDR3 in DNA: TGTGCCAGCAGCTTAGGCAGGTTGGGTGGCTACACCTTC.

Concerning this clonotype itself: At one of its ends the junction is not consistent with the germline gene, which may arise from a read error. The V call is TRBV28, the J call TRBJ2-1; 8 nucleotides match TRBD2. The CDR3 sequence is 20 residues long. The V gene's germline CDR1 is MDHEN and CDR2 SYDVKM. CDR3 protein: CASSFPAGVNRGRENNERFF. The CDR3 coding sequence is TGTGCCAGCAGTTTCCCAGCGGGAGTTAACCGCGGAAGGGAAAACAATGAGCGGTTCTTC. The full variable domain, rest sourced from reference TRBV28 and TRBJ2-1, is DVKVTQSSRYLVKRTGEKVFLECVQDMDHENMFWYRQDPGLGLRLIYFSYDVKMKEKGDIPEGYSVSREKKERFSLILESASTNQTSMYLCASSFPAGVNRGRENNERFFGPGTRLTVL.

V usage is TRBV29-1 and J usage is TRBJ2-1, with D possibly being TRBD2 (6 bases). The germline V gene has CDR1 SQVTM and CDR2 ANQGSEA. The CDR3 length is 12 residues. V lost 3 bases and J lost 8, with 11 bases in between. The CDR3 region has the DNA TGCAGCGTTGAGCGGGGCCGTTATGAGCAGTTCTTC. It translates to CSVERGRYEQFF.

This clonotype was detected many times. CDR3 protein: CASSLSLAVQETQYF. In DNA form, the CDR3 reads TGTGCCAGCAGTCTCTCACTAGCGGTCCAAGAGACCCAGTACTTC. The rearrangement links TRBV9 to TRBJ2-5; 8 bases line up with TRBD2. The V gene's germline CDR1 is SGDLS and CDR2 YYNGEE. J was trimmed by 1 base and V by 5 bases; bases with no gene match: 7. The CDR3 sequence is 15 residues long.

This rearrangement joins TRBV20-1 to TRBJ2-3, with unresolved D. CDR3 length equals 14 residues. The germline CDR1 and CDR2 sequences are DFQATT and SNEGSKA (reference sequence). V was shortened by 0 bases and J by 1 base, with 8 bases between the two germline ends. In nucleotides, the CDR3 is TGCAGTGCTAGAGATCTGGCAGGCACAGATACGCAGTATTTT. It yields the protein CSARDLAGTDTQYF.

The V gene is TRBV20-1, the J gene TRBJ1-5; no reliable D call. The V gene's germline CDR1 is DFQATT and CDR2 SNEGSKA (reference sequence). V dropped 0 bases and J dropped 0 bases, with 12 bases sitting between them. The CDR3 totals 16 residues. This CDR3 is CSAREVVRYSNQPQHF. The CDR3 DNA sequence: TGCAGTGCTAGAGAGGTTGTGAGGTATAGCAATCAGCCCCAGCATTTT.

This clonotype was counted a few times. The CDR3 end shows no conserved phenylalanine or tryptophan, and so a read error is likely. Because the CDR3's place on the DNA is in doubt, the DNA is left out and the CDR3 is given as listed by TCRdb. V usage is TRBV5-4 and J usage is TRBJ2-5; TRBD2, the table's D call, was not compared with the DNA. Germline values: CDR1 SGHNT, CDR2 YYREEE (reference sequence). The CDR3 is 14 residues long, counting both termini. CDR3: CASSLDGGASGLLV.

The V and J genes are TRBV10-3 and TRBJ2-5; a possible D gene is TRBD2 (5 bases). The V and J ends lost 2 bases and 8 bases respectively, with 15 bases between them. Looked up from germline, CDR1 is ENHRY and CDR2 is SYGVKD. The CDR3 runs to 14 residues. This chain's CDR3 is CAISEGGLVRTQYF. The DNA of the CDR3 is TGTGCCATCAGTGAGGGAGGTTTGGTAAGAACCCAGTACTTC.

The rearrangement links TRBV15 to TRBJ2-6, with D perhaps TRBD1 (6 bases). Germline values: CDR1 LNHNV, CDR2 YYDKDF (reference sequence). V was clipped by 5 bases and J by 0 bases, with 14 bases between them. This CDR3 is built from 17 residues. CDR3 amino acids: CATSARQDISGANVLTF. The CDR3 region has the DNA TGTGCCACCAGCGCACGACAGGATATCTCTGGGGCCAACGTCCTGACTTTC.

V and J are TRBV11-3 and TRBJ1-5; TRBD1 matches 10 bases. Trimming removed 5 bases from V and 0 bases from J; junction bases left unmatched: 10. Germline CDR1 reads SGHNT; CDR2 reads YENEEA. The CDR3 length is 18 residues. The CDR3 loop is CASSTRDRGPRSNQPQHF. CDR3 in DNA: TGTGCCAGCAGCACCCGGGACAGGGGACCTCGTAGCAATCAGCCCCAGCATTTT.

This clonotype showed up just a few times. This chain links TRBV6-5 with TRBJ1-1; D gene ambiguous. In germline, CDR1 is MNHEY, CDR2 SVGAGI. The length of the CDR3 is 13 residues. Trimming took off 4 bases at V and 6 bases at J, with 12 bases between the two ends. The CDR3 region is CASSFSGFAEAFF. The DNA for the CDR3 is TGTGCCAGCAGTTTCTCCGGGTTCGCTGAAGCTTTCTTT.